The rows below give T cell receptor beta chains drawn from one sample of a study of cytomegalovirus exposure and HLA in healthy donors. Assay: immunoSEQ multiplex PCR; the TCRdb copy retains only in-frame clones and omits some. The sample holds roughly 51,000 clones. Sequenced input: PBMCs. These receptor sequences come from a male donor in good health and CMV-seropositive. Both conserved end residues are part of each CDR3. A D gene is named only where the DNA matches it firmly.

j_gene,d_gene,v_gene,CDR3nt,CDR3aa
TRBJ1-2,TRBD1,TRBV11-3,TGTGCCAGCAGTAAAACAGGGGGTTATGGCTACACCTTC,CASSKTGGYGYTF
TRBJ1-4,-,TRBV9,TGTGCCAGCAGCGTGGGCGCCGGAACTAATGAAAAACTGTTTTTT,CASSVGAGTNEKLFF
TRBJ1-2,TRBD1,TRBV6-1,TGTGCCAGCAGGCCTGTGGACAGGGTAGAAGGCTACACCTTC,CASRPVDRVEGYTF
TRBJ2-7,TRBD1,TRBV6-6,TGTGCCAGCAGTGCGGCGCAGGGAGCAGGGGGTTACGAGCAGTACTTC,CASSAAQGAGGYEQYF
TRBJ1-1,TRBD1,TRBV27,TGTGCCAGCAGTTCGACAGGGACCATTGAAGCTTTCTTT,CASSSTGTIEAFF
TRBJ2-7,TRBD2,TRBV11-2,TGTGCCAGCAGCCCGACTAGCGGACCCTACGAGCAGTACTTC,CASSPTSGPYEQYF
TRBJ1-4,-,TRBV2,TGTGCCAGCGGGGAGGGGTCCACTAATGAAAAACTGTTTTTT,CASGEGSTNEKLFF
TRBJ2-1,-,TRBV15,TGTGCCACCGTCGAAGGGGCCCCGGGTCACAATGAGCAGTTCTTC,CATVEGAPGHNEQFF
TRBJ2-5,-,TRBV20-1,TGCAGTGCTACCAGATCAGAGACCCAGTACTTC,CSATRSETQYF
TRBJ2-1,TRBD2,TRBV2,TGTGCCAGTCGGGGGGGCTACGTCGATGAGCAGTTCTTC,CASRGGYVDEQFF
TRBJ2-1,-,TRBV11-2,TGTGCCAGCAGCTTATCAGCAGGCTCCTACAATGAGCAGTTCTTC,CASSLSAGSYNEQFF
TRBJ2-3,TRBD2,TRBV2,TGTGCCAGCAGAAGGGAGGGTCTCCTAGATACGCAGTATTTT,CASRREGLLDTQYF
TRBJ2-2,-,TRBV7-3,TGTGCCAGCAGCTTTGCCCCGGGAAGGACCGGGGAGCTGTTTTTT,CASSFAPGRTGELFF
TRBJ1-1,-,TRBV11-2,TGTGCCAGCAGCTTAGATCTGACGGGAACTGAAGCTTTCTTT,CASSLDLTGTEAFF
TRBJ1-1,-,TRBV7-6,TGTGCCAGCAGCTTAGTAGGGTTGGGAGACACTGAAGCTTTCTTT,CASSLVGLGDTEAFF